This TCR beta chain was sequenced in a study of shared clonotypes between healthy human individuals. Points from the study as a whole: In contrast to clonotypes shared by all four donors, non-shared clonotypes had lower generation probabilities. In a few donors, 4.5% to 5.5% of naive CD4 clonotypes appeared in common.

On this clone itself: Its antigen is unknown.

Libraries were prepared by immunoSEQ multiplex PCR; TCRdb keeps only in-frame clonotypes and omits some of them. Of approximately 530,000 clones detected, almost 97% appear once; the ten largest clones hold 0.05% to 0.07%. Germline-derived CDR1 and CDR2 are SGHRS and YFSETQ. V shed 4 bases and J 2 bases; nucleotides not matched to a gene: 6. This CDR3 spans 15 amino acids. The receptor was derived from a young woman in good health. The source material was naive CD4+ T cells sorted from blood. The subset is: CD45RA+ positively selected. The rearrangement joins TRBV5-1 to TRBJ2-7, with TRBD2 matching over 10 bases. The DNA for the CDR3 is TGCGCCAGCAGCCTTGAGACTAGCGGGCCCTACGAGCAGTACTTC. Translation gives CASSLETSGPYEQYF.